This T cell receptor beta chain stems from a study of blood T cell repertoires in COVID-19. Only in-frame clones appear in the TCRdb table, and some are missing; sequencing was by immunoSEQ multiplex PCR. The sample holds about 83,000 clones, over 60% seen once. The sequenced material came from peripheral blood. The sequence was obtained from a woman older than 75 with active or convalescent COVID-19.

CDR3 sequence: CASSLSGEKNIQYF. The DNA of the CDR3 is TGTGCCAGCAGCTTATCCGGGGAAAAAAACATTCAGTACTTC. V gene TRBV7-9 combines with J gene TRBJ2-4, with D possibly TRBD2 on 5 matching bases. Germline CDR1 is SEHNR and CDR2 is FQNEAQ (reference sequence). Trimming cost V 2 bases and J 4 bases, with 9 bases left between them. The CDR3 is 14 residues long. The whole variable domain, filled in from reference TRBV7-9 and TRBJ2-4, reads DTGVSQNPRHKITKRGQNVTFRCDPISEHNRLYWYRQTLGQGPEFLTYFQNEAQLEKSRLLSDRFSAERPKGSFSTLEIQRTEQGDSAMYLCASSLSGEKNIQYFGAGTRLSVL.